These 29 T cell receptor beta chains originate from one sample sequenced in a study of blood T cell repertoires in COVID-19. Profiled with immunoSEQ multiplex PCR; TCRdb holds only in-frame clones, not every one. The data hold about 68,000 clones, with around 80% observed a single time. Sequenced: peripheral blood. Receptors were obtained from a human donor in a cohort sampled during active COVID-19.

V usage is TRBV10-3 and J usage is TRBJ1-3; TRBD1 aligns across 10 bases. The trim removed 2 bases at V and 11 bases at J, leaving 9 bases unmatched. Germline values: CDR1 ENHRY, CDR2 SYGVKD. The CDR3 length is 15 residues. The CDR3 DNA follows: TGTGCCATCAGTGAGGGACAGGGGGTTGAAACGGCCATATATTTT. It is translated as CAISEGQGVETAIYF.

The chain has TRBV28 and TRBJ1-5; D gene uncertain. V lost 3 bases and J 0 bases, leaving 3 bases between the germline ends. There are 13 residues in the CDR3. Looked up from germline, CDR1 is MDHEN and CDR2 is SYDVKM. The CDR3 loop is CASSFSSNQPQHF. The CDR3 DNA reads TGTGCCAGCAGTTTCAGTAGCAATCAGCCCCAGCATTTT.

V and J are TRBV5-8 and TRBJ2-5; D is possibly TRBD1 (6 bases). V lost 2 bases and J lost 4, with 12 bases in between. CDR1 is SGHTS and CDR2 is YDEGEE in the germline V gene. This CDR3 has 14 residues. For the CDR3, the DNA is TGTGCCAGCAGCTTTTCACAGGGTGTAGAGACCCAGTACTTC. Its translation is CASSFSQGVETQYF. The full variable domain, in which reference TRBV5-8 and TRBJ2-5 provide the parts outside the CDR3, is EAGVTQSPTHLIKTRGQQATLRCSPISGHTSVYWYQQALGLGLQFLLWYDEGEERNRGNFPPRFSGRQFPNYSSELNVNALELEDSALYLCASSFSQGVETQYFGPGTRLLVL.

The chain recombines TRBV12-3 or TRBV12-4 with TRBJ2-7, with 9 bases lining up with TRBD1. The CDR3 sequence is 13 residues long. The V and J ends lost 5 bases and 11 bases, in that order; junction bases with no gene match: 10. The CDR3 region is CASSRGTGSSEYF. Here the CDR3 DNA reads TGTGCCAGCAGTCGGGGGACAGGGTCGAGCGAGTACTTC.

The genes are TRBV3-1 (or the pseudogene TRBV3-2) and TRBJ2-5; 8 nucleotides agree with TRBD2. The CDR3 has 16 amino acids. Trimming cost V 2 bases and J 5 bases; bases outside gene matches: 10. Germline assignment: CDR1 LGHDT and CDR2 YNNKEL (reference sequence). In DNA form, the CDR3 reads TGTGCCAGCAGCCAACGGGAGACATCGGGGGGGGAGACCCAGTACTTC. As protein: CASSQRETSGGETQYF.

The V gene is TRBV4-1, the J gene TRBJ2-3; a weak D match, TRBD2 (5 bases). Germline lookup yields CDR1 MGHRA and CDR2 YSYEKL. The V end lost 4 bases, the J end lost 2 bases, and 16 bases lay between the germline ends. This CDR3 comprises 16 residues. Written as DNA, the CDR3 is TGCGCCAGCAGCCTGAGGGCTGGGTCGCCCACAGATACGCAGTATTTT. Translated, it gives CASSLRAGSPTDTQYF.

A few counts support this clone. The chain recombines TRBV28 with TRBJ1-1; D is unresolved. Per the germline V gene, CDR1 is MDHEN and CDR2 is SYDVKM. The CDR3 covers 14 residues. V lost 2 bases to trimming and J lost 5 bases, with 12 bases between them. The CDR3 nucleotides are TGTGCCAGCAGTTTAAATAGAGCATGGACTGAAGCTTTCTTT. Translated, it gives CASSLNRAWTEAFF.

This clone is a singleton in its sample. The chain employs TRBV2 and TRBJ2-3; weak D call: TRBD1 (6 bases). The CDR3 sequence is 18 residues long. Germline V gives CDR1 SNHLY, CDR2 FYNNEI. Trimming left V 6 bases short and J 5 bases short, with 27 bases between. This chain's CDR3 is CASSETTGPPRTRDTQYF. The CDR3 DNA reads TGTGCCAGCAGCGAAACCACAGGGCCGCCTAGGACACGAGATACGCAGTATTTT.

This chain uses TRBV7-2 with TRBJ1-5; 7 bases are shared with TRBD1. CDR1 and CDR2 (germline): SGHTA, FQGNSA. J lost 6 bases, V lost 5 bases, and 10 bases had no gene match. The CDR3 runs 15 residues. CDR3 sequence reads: CASSPRTGGVQPQHF. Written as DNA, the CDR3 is TGTGCCAGCAGCCCGAGGACAGGAGGGGTTCAGCCCCAGCATTTT.

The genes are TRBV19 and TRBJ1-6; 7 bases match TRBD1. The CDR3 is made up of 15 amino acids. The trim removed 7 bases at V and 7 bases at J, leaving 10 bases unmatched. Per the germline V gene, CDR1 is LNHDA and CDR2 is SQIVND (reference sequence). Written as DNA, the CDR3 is TGTGCCAGTACCGCTTCCGGGACAGAAAATTCACCCCTCCACTTT. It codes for CASTASGTENSPLHF. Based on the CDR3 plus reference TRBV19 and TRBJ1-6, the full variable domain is DGGITQSPKYLFRKEGQNVTLSCEQNLNHDAMYWYRQDPGQGLRLIYYSQIVNDFQKGDIAEGYSVSREKKESFPLTVTSAQKNPTAFYLCASTASGTENSPLHFGNGTRLTVT.

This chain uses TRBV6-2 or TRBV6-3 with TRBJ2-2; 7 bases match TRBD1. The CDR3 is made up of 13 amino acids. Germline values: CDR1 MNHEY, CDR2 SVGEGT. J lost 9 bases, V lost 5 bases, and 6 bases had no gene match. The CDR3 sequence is CASSPDRVRELFF. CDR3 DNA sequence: TGTGCCAGCAGTCCCGACAGGGTCCGGGAGCTGTTTTTT.

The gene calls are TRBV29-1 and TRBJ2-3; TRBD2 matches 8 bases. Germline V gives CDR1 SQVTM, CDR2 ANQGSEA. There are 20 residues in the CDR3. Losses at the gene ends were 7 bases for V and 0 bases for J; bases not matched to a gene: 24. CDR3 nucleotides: TGCAGCGCCCGAGGCCGGGGGGGCAAGGGGGGTCATAGTAGCACAGATACGCAGTATTTT. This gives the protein CSARGRGGKGGHSSTDTQYF.

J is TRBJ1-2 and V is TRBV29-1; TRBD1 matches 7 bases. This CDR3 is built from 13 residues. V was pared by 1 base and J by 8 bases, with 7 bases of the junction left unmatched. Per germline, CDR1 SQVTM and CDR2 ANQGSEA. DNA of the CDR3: TGCAGCGTTGAAGTCGGAGGGGGCCGGGGCTACACCTTC. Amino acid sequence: CSVEVGGGRGYTF.

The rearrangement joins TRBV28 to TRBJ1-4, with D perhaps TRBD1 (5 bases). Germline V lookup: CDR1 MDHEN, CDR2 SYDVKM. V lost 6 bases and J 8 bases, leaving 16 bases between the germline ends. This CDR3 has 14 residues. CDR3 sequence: CASSTTGEREKLFF. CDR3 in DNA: TGTGCCAGCAGCACGACGGGGGAAAGGGAAAAACTGTTTTTT.

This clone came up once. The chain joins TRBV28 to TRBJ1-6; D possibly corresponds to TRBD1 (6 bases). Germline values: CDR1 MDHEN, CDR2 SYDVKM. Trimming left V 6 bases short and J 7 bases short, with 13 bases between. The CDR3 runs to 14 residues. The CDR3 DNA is TGTGCCAGCAGGGGACATTACAAAAATTCACCCCTCCACTTT. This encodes CASRGHYKNSPLHF.

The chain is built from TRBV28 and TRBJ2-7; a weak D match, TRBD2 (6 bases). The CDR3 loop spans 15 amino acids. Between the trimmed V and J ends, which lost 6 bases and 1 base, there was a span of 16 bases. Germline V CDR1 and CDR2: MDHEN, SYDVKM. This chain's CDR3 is CASRIGRGSSYEQYF. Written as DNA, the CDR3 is TGTGCCAGCAGGATAGGGCGGGGATCGTCCTACGAGCAGTACTTC.

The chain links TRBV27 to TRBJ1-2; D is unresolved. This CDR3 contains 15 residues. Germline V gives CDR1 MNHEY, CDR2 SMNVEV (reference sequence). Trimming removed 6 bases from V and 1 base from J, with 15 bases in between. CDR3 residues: CASRVGAPHNYGYTF. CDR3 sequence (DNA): TGTGCCAGCAGAGTCGGTGCACCCCATAACTATGGCTACACCTTC.

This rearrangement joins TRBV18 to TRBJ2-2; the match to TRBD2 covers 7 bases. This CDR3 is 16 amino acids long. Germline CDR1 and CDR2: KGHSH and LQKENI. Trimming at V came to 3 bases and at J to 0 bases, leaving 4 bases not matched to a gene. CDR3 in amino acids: CASSPPGLANTGELFF. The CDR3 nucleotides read TGTGCCAGCTCACCCCCCGGACTAGCGAACACCGGGGAGCTGTTTTTT.

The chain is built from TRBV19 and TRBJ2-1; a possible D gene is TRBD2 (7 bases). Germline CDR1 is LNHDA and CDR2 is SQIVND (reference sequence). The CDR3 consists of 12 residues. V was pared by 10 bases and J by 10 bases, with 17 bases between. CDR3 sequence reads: CATSEGGLEQFF. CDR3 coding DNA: TGTGCCACATCCGAGGGGGGGCTAGAGCAGTTCTTC.

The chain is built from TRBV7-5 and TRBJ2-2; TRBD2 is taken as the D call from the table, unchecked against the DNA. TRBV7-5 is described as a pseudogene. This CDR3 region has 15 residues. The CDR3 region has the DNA TGTGCCAGAAGCTTGCGGGGGCGTAAGCCCGGGGAGCTGTTTTTT. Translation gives CARSLRGRKPGELFF.

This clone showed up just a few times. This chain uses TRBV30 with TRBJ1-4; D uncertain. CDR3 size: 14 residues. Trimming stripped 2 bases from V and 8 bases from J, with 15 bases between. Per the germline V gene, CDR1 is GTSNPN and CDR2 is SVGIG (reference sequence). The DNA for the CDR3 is TGTGCCTGGAGTTACCGGGGTGCCGGGGAAAAACTGTTTTTT. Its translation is CAWSYRGAGEKLFF.

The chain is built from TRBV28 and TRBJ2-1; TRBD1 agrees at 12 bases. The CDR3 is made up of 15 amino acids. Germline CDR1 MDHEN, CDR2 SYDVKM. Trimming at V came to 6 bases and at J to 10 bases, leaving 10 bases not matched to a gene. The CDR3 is CASRTGGQGALEQFF. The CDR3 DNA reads TGTGCCAGCAGGACAGGGGGACAGGGGGCTCTAGAGCAGTTCTTC.

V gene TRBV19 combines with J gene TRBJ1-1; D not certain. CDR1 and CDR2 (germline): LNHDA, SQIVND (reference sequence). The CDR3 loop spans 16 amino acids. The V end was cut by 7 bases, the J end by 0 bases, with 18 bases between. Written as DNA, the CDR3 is TGTGCCAGTACCCCAATTGCGGGAAATATGAACACTGAAGCTTTCTTT. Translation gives CASTPIAGNMNTEAFF.

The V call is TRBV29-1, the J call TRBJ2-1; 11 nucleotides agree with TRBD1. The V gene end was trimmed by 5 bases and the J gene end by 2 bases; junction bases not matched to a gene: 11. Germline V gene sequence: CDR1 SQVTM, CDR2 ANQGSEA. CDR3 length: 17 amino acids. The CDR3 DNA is TGCAGCGTTACACCCTTGGGGACAGGGGGGGCCTACAATGAGCAGTTCTTC. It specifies CSVTPLGTGGAYNEQFF.

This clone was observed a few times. The DNA of the CDR3 is TGTGCCAGCAGTCTAGGGGGAGTCGGCGCCAATGAGCAGTTCTTC. Residues: CASSLGGVGANEQFF. This rearrangement joins TRBV6-5 to TRBJ2-1, with a tentative D call TRBD1 (6 bases). Germline lookup yields CDR1 MNHEY and CDR2 SVGAGI. There are 15 residues in the CDR3. V dropped 5 bases and J dropped 6 bases, with 17 bases sitting between them.

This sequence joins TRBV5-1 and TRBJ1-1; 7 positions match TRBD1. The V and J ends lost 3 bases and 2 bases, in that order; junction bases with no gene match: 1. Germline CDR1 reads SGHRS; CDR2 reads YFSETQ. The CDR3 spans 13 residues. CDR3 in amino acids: CASSWDSNTEAFF. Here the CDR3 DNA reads TGCGCCAGCAGCTGGGACAGCAACACTGAAGCTTTCTTT.

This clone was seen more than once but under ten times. DNA of the CDR3: TGTGCCAGTAGTACGGGAGAGACCCAGTACTTC. This gives the protein CASSTGETQYF. The V and J genes are TRBV19 and TRBJ2-5; D unclear. The germline V gene has CDR1 LNHDA and CDR2 SQIVND (reference sequence). This CDR3 contains 11 residues. Trimming removed 4 bases from V and 4 bases from J, with 4 bases in between.

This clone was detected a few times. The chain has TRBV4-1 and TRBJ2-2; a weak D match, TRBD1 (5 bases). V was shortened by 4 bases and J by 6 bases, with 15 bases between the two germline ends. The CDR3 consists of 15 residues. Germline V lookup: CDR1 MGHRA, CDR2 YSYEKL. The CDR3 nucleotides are TGCGCCAGCAGCCCCCAGCCTGGGGCCGCCGGGGAGCTGTTTTTT. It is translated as CASSPQPGAAGELFF.

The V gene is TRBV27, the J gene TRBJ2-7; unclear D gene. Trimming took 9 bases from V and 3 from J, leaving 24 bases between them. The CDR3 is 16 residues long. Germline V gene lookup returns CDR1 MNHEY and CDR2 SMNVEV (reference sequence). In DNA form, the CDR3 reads TGTGCCAGGGGTTACGAACAGACCCAAAAAAACTACGAGCAGTACTTC. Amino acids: CARGYEQTQKNYEQYF.